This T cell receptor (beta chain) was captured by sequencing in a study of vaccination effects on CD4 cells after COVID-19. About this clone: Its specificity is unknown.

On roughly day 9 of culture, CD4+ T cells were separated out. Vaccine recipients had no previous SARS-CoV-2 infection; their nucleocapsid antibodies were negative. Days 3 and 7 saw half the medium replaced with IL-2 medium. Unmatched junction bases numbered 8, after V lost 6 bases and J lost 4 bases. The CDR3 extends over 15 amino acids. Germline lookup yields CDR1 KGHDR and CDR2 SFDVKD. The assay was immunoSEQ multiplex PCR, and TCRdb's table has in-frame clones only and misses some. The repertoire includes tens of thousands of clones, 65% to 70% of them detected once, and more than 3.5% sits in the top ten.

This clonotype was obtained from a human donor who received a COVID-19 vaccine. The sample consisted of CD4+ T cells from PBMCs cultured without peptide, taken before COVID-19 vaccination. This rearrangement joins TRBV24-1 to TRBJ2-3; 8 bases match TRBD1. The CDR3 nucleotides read TGTGCCACCAGTTTAGGAGGACAGGGTCCAGATACGCAGTATTTT. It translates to CATSLGGQGPDTQYF.